This T cell receptor (beta chain) was profiled in a study of response to subunit inactivated influenza vaccine. General study points: A suggestion made by the authors is that each seasonal influenza vaccination recruits few new T cells.

This clonotype was counted a few times. Its antigen is undetermined. MiXCR, applied by TCRdb to the RT-PCR reads, yields one record per CDR3 protein. The sample has roughly 170,000 distinct CDR3 sequences, around 9% seen once. The CDR3 consists of 15 residues. From germline, CDR1 is MGHRA and CDR2 YSYEKL. The junction had 10 bases not matched to a gene; V was cut back by 0 bases and J by 9 bases. The sequence was obtained from a man aged 45-65 years who received an inactivated influenza vaccine. This chain joins TRBV4-1 and TRBJ2-7, with 8 positions matching TRBD1. Sequences were derived from non-naive T cells sorted from PBMCs, sampled on the day of vaccination. DNA of the CDR3: TGCGCCAGCAGCCAAGATTGGGCAGGGGGCGGGATGCAGTACTTC. Its protein is CASSQDWAGGGMQYF.